The T cell receptor (beta chain) described here comes from a study of blood T cells in healthy people across ages. Using a J-beta primer mix together with a sample-barcoded 5' primer, a second PCR was run for roughly 7 to 11 cycles. TCRdb fed the 5' RACE reads into MiXCR, producing one record per CDR3 protein. The sample has some 1 million distinct CDR3 sequences; more than 35% are singletons. CDR3 size: 17 residues. The junction had 7 bases not matched to a gene; V was cut back by 3 bases and J by 1 base. In germline, CDR1 is MNHEY, CDR2 SVGEGT. The TCR originated in a woman aged 55-69 years in good health. The source material was blood. The chain links TRBV6-2 or TRBV6-3 to TRBJ2-2; TRBD2 aligns across 8 bases. For the CDR3, the DNA is TGTGCCAGCAGTTATATACCACTAGCGGAGAACACCGGGGAGCTGTTTTTT. Protein product: CASSYIPLAENTGELFF.